This is a list of T cell receptor beta chains from one sample in a study of blood T cell repertoires in COVID-19. Only in-frame clones appear in the TCRdb table, and some are missing; sequencing was by immunoSEQ multiplex PCR. Among about 94,000 clones, about 80% were seen once, and the ten largest hold roughly 19%. Sequenced input: peripheral blood. The receptors were gathered from a human donor in a cohort sampled during active COVID-19. CDR3s include the opening cysteine and the closing phenylalanine or tryptophan. The order of the fields is CDR3 DNA, CDR3 protein, clone size, V gene, D gene, J gene. A D gene is named only where the DNA matches it firmly. Only some rows state a clone size, as once, few, many or a class for expanded clones.

CDR3nt: TGTGCCAGCATCCGTGCAACTAATGAAAAACTGTTTTTT; CDR3aa: CASIRATNEKLFF; abundance: -; v_gene: TRBV2; d_gene: -; j_gene: TRBJ1-4
CDR3nt: TGTGCCAGCAGCAAAGGGGGAGAAAGGAGGTCACCCCTCCACTTT; CDR3aa: CASSKGGERRSPLHF; abundance: -; v_gene: TRBV7-9; d_gene: -; j_gene: TRBJ1-6
CDR3nt: TGTGCCAGCAGTCTTGGTGGGCAGGGTGAAGCTTTCTTT; CDR3aa: CASSLGGQGEAFF; abundance: once; v_gene: TRBV28; d_gene: -; j_gene: TRBJ1-1
CDR3nt: TGTGCCACCAGCAGAGACGCCGGACTAATATCACTCCACTTT; CDR3aa: CATSRDAGLISLHF; abundance: -; v_gene: TRBV15; d_gene: -; j_gene: TRBJ1-6
CDR3nt: TGTGCCAGCAGCCCCCCGGCGGAGACCTACGAGCAGTACTTC; CDR3aa: CASSPPAETYEQYF; abundance: -; v_gene: TRBV7-2; d_gene: -; j_gene: TRBJ2-7
CDR3nt: TGTGCCAGCGGAAGACAGGGGGCTTTCGATACGCAGTATTTT; CDR3aa: CASGRQGAFDTQYF; abundance: -; v_gene: TRBV9; d_gene: TRBD1; j_gene: TRBJ2-3
CDR3nt: TGTGCCAGCAGCCCCCTGGGACAGGGGCGCTATGGCTACACCTTC; CDR3aa: CASSPLGQGRYGYTF; abundance: -; v_gene: TRBV6-5; d_gene: TRBD1; j_gene: TRBJ1-2
CDR3nt: TGTGCCAGCAGCCTTCCGGGACAGGGGGCTGTCGAGCAGTACTTC; CDR3aa: CASSLPGQGAVEQYF; abundance: -; v_gene: TRBV7-2; d_gene: TRBD1; j_gene: TRBJ2-7
CDR3nt: TGTGCCAGCCGGAGGGATGGGGGACGAGGCGGCTACACCTTC; CDR3aa: CASRRDGGRGGYTF; abundance: -; v_gene: TRBV6-5; d_gene: -; j_gene: TRBJ1-2
CDR3nt: TGTGCCAGCAGCTCGACAGGTTACGAGCAGTACTTC; CDR3aa: CASSSTGYEQYF; abundance: once; v_gene: TRBV28; d_gene: -; j_gene: TRBJ2-7
CDR3nt: TGCGCCAGCAGCTTGTTTCTAGCGGGGTCCTACGAGCAGTACTTC; CDR3aa: CASSLFLAGSYEQYF; abundance: -; v_gene: TRBV5-1; d_gene: TRBD2; j_gene: TRBJ2-7
CDR3nt: TGTGCCAGCAGCCGGGACAGGGGGTCTGTGAACACTGAAGCTTTCTTT; CDR3aa: CASSRDRGSVNTEAFF; abundance: -; v_gene: TRBV21-1; d_gene: -; j_gene: TRBJ1-1
CDR3nt: TGTGCCAGCAGCCCGGAGCATAATTCACCCCTCCACTTT; CDR3aa: CASSPEHNSPLHF; abundance: -; v_gene: TRBV2; d_gene: -; j_gene: TRBJ1-6
CDR3nt: TGCAGTGCTAGTCAGGGGAGAGGCGGCCCTAACTACGAGCAGTACTTC; CDR3aa: CSASQGRGGPNYEQYF; abundance: -; v_gene: TRBV20-1; d_gene: -; j_gene: TRBJ2-7